This TCR beta chain is drawn from a study of cytotoxic CD8 clonotypes in ibrutinib-treated CLL. Study-wide findings and caveats: On treatment, the uncommon public clonotypes contracted or remained stable. Patients had baseline clonality above age-matched healthy donors, and this clonality moved with circulating CD8+ T-cell counts. Clonality was higher at ibrutinib response and returned toward baseline at progression.

As for this clone: The antigen is not known.

TCRdb keeps only in-frame clones here, not all; method: immunoSEQ multiplex PCR. Among about 200,000 clones listed, more than 65% were seen once. Sequencing was performed on PBMCs, taken after 12 months of ibrutinib treatment. This TCR was sampled from a human donor with chronic lymphocytic leukemia.

The CDR3 coding sequence is TGCGCCAGCAGCCTTCAGACAGGGGCTGGCGAGCAGTACTTC. It yields the protein CASSLQTGAGEQYF. The rearrangement uses TRBV4-1 and TRBJ2-7; 8 nucleotides agree with TRBD1. CDR3 length: 14 amino acids. V lost 4 bases, J lost 6 bases, and 8 bases stayed unmatched. Germline V gene data show CDR1 as MGHRA and CDR2 as YSYEKL.